Listed here are 10 T cell receptor beta chains from one sample, sequenced in a study of blood T cell repertoires in COVID-19. This table comes from immunoSEQ multiplex PCR, and its TCRdb copy is limited to in-frame clones, with some not included. The sample records about 190,000 clones, roughly 80% being singletons. The material sequenced was peripheral blood. All receptors derive from a man aged 45-65 years who had recovered from COVID-19.

The rearrangement links TRBV11-2 to TRBJ2-5; maybe TRBD1 (6 bases). The CDR3 runs 16 residues. Germline loops: CDR1 SGHAT, CDR2 FQNNGV. For the CDR3, the DNA is TGTGCGTTCAATCGCCAACAGGGTAAGTGGAAGGAGACCCAGTACTTC. This sequence encodes CAFNRQQGKWKETQYF.

The chain is built from TRBV5-5 and TRBJ1-2; 9 bases are a match to TRBD1. CDR1 is SGHKS, CDR2 YYEKEE, per germline (reference sequence). The CDR3 loop spans 15 amino acids. The V gene end was trimmed by 0 bases and the J gene end by 2 bases; junction bases not matched to a gene: 2. The CDR3 loop reads CASSLEQGANYGYTF. CDR3 nucleotide sequence: TGTGCCAGCAGCTTGGAACAGGGGGCAAACTATGGCTACACCTTC.

The rearrangement links TRBV6-4 to TRBJ2-2; tentative D call: TRBD2 (6 bases). The CDR3 is made up of 15 amino acids. The germline gives CDR1 MRHNA, CDR2 SNTAGT. The V end was cut by 4 bases, the J end by 5 bases, with 14 bases between. CDR3 amino acids: CASSALGGGTGELFF. The CDR3 region has the DNA TGTGCCAGCAGTGCACTAGGTGGAGGGACCGGGGAGCTGTTTTTT.

This chain connects TRBV12-5 to TRBJ2-2, with TRBD1 matching over 7 bases. The CDR3 contains 17 residues. CDR1 and CDR2 (germline): LGHNT, FRNRAP. The V segment lost 3 bases and the J segment 0 bases; nucleotides outside the gene matches: 7. The CDR3, as DNA: TGTGCTAGTGGTTTTGACACCGGGACAGCGAACACCGGGGAGCTGTTTTTT. The encoded protein is CASGFDTGTANTGELFF.

The J gene is TRBJ2-3, the V gene TRBV5-4; 11 bases match TRBD1. Germline V CDR1 and CDR2: SGHNT, YYREEE (reference sequence). The CDR3 sequence is 17 residues long. The ends lost 0 bases at V and 3 bases at J; junction bases unmatched: 6. DNA of the CDR3: TGTGCCAGCAGCTTGGGACCGGGACAGGGGGGTACAGATACGCAGTATTTT. It is translated as CASSLGPGQGGTDTQYF.

The genes are TRBV15 and TRBJ1-2; D is uncertain. CDR1 is LNHNV and CDR2 is YYDKDF in the germline V gene (reference sequence). V lost 0 bases to trimming and J lost 8 bases, with 7 bases between them. The CDR3 extends over 12 amino acids. The CDR3 sequence: CATSRDTRGYTF. The CDR3 DNA sequence: TGTGCCACCAGCAGAGATACCCGGGGCTACACCTTC. Complete variable domain (other parts from reference TRBV15 and TRBJ1-2): DAMVIQNPRYQVTQFGKPVTLSCSQTLNHNVMYWYQQKSSQAPKLLFHYYDKDFNNEADTPDNFQSRRPNTSFCFLDIRSPGLGDTAMYLCATSRDTRGYTFGSGTRLTVV.

This clone has just a few counts. The chain employs TRBV5-4 and TRBJ2-3, with 14 bases matching TRBD2. The V segment lost 3 bases and the J segment 6 bases; nucleotides outside the gene matches: 9. The CDR3 runs to 17 residues. Per germline, CDR1 SGHNT and CDR2 YYREEE (reference sequence). CDR3 protein: CASSSGLAGAVIDTQYF. The DNA for the CDR3 is TGTGCCAGCAGCTCGGGACTAGCGGGAGCCGTTATCGATACGCAGTATTTT.

The J gene is TRBJ2-5, the V gene TRBV7-8; D is uncertain. Germline V gene lookup returns CDR1 SGHVS and CDR2 FQNEAQ. The V end lost 4 bases, the J end lost 5 bases, and 11 bases lay between the germline ends. CDR3 length equals 13 residues. CDR3 amino acids: CASSSKPMETQYF. CDR3 bases: TGTGCCAGCAGCTCAAAGCCTATGGAGACCCAGTACTTC. Full variable domain (outside the CDR3, taken from reference TRBV7-8 and TRBJ2-5): GAGVSQSPRYKVAKRGQDVALRCDPISGHVSLFWYQQALGQGPEFLTYFQNEAQLDKSGLPSDRFFAERPEGSVSTLKIQRTQQEDSAVYLCASSSKPMETQYFGPGTRLLVL.

V usage is TRBV7-9 and J usage is TRBJ1-5, with 8 bases lining up with TRBD1. This CDR3 is built from 14 residues. Germline lookup yields CDR1 SEHNR and CDR2 FQNEAQ (reference sequence). The V and J ends lost 5 bases and 6 bases, in that order; junction bases with no gene match: 6. CDR3: CASSLDRGGQPQHF. The CDR3, as DNA: TGTGCCAGCAGCCTAGACAGGGGTGGTCAGCCCCAGCATTTT.

This chain uses TRBV27 with TRBJ1-1; 8 bases are a match to TRBD1. The V gene end was trimmed by 6 bases and the J gene end by 1 base; junction bases not matched to a gene: 7. The CDR3 has 15 residues. Germline V lookup: CDR1 MNHEY, CDR2 SMNVEV (reference sequence). CDR3 sequence (DNA): TGTGCCAGCAGCCCAGGGGGCGGATCGAACACTGAAGCTTTCTTT. It translates to CASSPGGGSNTEAFF.